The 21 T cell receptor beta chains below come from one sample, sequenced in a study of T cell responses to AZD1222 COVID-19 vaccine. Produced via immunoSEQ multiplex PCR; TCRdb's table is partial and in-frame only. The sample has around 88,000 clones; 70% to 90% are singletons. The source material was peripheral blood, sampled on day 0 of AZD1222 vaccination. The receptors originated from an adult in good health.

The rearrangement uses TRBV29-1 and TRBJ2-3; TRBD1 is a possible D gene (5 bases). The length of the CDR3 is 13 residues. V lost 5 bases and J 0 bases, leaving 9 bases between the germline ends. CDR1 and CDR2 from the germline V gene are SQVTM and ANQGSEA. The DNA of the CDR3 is TGCAGCGTTCGACAGACTAGCACAGATACGCAGTATTTT. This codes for CSVRQTSTDTQYF.

The CDR3 spells CASSLVSSGRADYNEQFF. CDR3 bases: TGCGCCAGCAGCTTGGTGTCTAGCGGGAGGGCCGACTACAATGAGCAGTTCTTC. This chain uses TRBV5-1 with TRBJ2-1; the match to TRBD2 covers 12 bases. With 0 bases clipped from V and 3 bases from J, the junction kept 7 bases outside the gene matches. Germline CDR1 SGHRS, CDR2 YFSETQ. This CDR3 has 18 amino acids.

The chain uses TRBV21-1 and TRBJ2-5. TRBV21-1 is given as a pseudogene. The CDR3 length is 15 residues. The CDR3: CASSKALGNGETQYF. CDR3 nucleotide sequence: TGTGCCAGCAGCAAAGCGCTAGGGAACGGAGAGACCCAGTACTTC.

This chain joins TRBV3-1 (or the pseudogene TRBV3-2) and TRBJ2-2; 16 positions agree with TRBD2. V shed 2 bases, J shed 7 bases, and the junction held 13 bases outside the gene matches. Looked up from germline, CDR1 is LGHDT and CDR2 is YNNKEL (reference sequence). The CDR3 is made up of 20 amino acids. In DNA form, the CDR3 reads TGTGCCAGCAGCCAATTCATTCCGGGACTAGCGGGGGGGCCAGGCGGGGAGCTGTTTTTT. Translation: CASSQFIPGLAGGPGGELFF.

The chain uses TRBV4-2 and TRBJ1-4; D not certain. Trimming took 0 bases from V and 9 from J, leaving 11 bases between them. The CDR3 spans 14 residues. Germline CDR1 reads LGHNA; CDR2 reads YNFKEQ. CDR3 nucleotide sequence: TGTGCCAGCAGCCAAGAAGAGAGAAGCCAAAAACTGTTTTTT. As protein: CASSQEERSQKLFF.

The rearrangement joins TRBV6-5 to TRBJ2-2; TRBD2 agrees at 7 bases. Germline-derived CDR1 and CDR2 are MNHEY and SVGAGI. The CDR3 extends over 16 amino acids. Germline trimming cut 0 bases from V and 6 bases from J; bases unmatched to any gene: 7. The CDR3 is CASSYSRTSDPGELFF. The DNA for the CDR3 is TGTGCCAGCAGTTACTCCAGAACTAGCGATCCCGGGGAGCTGTTTTTT.

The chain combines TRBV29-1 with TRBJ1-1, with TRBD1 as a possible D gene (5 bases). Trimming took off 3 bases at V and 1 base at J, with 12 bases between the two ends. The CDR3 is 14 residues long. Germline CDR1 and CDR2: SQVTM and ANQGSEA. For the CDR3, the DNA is TGCAGCGTTGATCCCTCGCAGGGGAACACTGAAGCTTTCTTT. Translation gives CSVDPSQGNTEAFF.

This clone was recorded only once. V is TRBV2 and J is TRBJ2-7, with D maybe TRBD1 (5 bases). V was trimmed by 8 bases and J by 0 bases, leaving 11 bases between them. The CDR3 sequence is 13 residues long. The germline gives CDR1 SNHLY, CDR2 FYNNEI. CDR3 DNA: TGTGCCAGCGCCAGGGAACTCTCCTACGAGCAGTACTTC. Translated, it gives CASARELSYEQYF.

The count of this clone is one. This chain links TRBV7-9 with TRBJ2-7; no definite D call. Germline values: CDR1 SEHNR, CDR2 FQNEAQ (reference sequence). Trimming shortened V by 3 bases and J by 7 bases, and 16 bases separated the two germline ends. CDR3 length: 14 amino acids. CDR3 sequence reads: CASSFRASPREQYF. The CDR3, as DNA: TGTGCCAGCAGCTTTAGGGCCTCCCCGAGGGAGCAGTACTTC.

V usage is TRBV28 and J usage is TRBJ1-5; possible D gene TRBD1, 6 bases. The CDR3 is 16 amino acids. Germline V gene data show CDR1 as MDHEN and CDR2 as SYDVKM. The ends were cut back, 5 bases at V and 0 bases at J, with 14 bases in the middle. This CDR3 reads CASSEQGLISNQPQHF. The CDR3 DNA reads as TGTGCCAGCAGTGAACAGGGACTGATTAGCAATCAGCCCCAGCATTTT.

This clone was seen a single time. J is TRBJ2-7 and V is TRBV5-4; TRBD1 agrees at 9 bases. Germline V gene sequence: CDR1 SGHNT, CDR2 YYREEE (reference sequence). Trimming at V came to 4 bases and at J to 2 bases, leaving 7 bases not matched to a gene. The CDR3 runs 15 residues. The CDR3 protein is CASSHPGQGTYEQYF. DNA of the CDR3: TGTGCCAGCAGCCACCCCGGACAGGGGACCTACGAGCAGTACTTC.

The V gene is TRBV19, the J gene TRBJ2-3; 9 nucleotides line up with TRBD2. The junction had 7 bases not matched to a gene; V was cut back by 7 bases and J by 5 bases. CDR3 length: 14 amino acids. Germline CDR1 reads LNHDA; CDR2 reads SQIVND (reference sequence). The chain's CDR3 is CASTQTSGKDTQYF. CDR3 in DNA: TGTGCCAGTACGCAGACTAGCGGTAAAGATACGCAGTATTTT.

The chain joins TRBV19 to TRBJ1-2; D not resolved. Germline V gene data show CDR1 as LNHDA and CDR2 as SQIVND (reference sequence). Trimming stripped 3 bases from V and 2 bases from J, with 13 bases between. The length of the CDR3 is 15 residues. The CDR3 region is CASSIGSVPNYGYTF. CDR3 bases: TGTGCCAGTAGTATTGGATCAGTACCGAACTATGGCTACACCTTC.

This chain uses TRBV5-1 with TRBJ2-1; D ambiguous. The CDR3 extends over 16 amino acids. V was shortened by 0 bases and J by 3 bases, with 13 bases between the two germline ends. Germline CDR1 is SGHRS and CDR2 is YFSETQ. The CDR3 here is CASSLGQPSGYNEQFF. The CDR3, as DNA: TGCGCCAGCAGCTTGGGGCAGCCGTCCGGCTACAATGAGCAGTTCTTC.

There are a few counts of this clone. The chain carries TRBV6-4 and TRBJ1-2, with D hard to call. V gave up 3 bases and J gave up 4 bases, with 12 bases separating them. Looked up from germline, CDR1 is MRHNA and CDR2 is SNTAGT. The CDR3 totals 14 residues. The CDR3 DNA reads TGTGCCAGCAGTGAAGCCGTAGGCAGCTATGGCTACACCTTC. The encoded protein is CASSEAVGSYGYTF.

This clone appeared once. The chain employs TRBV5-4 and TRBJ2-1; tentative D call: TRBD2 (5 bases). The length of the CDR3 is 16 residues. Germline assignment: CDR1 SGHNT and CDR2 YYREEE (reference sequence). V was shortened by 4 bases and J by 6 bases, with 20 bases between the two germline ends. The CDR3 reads CASSRLTRSPGNEQFF. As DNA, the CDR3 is TGTGCCAGCAGCCGACTAACGAGATCCCCGGGCAATGAGCAGTTCTTC.

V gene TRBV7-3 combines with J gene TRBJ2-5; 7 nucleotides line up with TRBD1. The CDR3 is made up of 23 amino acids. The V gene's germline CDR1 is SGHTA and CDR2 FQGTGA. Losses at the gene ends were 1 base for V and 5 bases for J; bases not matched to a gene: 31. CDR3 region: CASSLRSGRAYPTSTGSGETQYF. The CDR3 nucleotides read TGTGCCAGCAGCTTAAGGTCGGGTCGAGCCTACCCCACTTCGACAGGGAGTGGGGAGACCCAGTACTTC.

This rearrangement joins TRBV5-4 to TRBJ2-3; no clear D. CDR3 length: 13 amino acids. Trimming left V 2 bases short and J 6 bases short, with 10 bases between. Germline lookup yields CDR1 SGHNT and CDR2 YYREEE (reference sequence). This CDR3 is CASSFQSGDTQYF. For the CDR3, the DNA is TGTGCCAGCAGCTTCCAAAGTGGGGATACGCAGTATTTT.

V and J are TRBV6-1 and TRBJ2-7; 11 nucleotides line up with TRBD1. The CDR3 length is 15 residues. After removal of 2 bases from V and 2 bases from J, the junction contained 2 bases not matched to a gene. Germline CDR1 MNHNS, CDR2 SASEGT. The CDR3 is CASSEPGQGAYEQYF. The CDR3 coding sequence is TGTGCCAGCAGTGAACCGGGACAGGGGGCCTACGAGCAGTACTTC.

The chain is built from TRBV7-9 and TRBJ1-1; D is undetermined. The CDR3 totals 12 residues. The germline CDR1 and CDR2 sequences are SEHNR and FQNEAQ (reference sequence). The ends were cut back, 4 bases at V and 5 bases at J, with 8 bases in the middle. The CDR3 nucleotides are TGTGCCAGCAGCTCCGGACGGACTGAAGCTTTCTTT. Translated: CASSSGRTEAFF.

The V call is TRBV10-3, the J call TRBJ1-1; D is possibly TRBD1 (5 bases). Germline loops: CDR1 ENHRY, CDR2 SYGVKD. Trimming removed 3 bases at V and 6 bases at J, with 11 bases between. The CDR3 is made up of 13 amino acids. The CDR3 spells CAISDFRTSEAFF. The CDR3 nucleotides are TGTGCCATCAGTGATTTTCGGACATCTGAAGCTTTCTTT.